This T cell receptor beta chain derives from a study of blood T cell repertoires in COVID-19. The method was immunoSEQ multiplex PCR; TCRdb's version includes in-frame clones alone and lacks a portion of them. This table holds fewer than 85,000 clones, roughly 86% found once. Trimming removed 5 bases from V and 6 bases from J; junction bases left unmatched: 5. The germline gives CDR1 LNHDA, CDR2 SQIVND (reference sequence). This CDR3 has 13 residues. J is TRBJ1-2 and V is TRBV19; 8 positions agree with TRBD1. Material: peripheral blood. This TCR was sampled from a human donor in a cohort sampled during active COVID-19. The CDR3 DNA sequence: TGTGCCAGTAGTCGACAGGGGTCAGATGGCTACACCTTC. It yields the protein CASSRQGSDGYTF.